The T cell receptor beta chain under discussion was sequenced for a study of OX40 agonist ivuxolimab in advanced cancers. Study-level background: Given to patients was ivuxolimab, an agonistic anti-OX40 (CD134) antibody. Study conclusions and caveats: Low normalized clonal expansion also occurred in some nonresponding patients. Clones of CD4+ and CD8+ blood T cells grew by week 6 at doses of 0.1 to 3.0 mg/kg.

This table comes from immunoSEQ multiplex PCR, and its TCRdb copy is limited to in-frame clones, with some not included. This table has fewer than 70,000 clones, approximately 87% appearing once. Regarding this clone: The target antigen is unknown.

Autoimmune disease history or systemic immunosuppression led to patients being barred. Germline values: CDR1 SGDLS, CDR2 YYNGEE. Trimming took 0 bases from V and 10 from J, leaving 14 bases between them. There are 15 residues in the CDR3. This chain links TRBV9 with TRBJ1-6; D might be TRBD1 (6 bases). The sample consisted of CD4+ or CD8+ T cells sorted from blood, taken in a trial of the OX40 agonist ivuxolimab. The clonotype comes from an adult with an advanced solid tumor such as melanoma, head and neck, liver or kidney cancer. The CDR3 nucleotides are TGTGCCAGCAGCGTAGGGGCAGGGGTCGGCTCACCCCTCCACTTT. Its translation is CASSVGAGVGSPLHF.